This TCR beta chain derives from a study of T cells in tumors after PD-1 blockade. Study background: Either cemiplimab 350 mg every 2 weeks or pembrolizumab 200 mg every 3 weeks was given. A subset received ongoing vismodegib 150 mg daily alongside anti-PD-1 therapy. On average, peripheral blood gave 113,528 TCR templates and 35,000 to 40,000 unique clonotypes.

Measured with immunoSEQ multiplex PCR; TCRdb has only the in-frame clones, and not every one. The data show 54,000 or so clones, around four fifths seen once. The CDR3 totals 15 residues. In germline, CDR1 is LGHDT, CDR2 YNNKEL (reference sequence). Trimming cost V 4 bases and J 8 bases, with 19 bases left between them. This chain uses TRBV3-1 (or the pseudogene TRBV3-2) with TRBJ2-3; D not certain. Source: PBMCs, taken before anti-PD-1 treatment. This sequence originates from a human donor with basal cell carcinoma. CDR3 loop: CASSPVPLKDGTQYF. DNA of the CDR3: TGTGCCAGCAGCCCGGTACCCTTAAAGGATGGTACGCAGTATTTT.